These 15 T cell receptor beta chains were all obtained from the same sample, sequenced in a study of spatial heterogeneity in lung cancer. TCRdb re-analysed the 5' RACE reads in MiXCR, keeping a single row per CDR3 protein. The sample contains more than 2,500 distinct CDR3 sequences, around 4.3% of which appear only once. Time point indicated: sample taken at primary tumor resection. Extraction of whole RNA from tumor, nontumor lung or frozen PBMC preceded unsorted sequencing. The specimen comprised normal lung tissue next to the tumor, sampled at surgery. The receptors here all came from a female donor with early-stage non-small cell lung cancer.

This clonotype rates as medium-sized. This beta chain was picked up by a library intended for alpha chains and is off target, so its count carries little meaning. This chain connects TRBV20-1 to TRBJ1-1; no clear D. Trimming took off 6 bases at V and 8 bases at J, with 13 bases between the two ends. The V gene's germline CDR1 is DFQATT and CDR2 SNEGSKA (reference sequence). The CDR3 spans 11 residues. The CDR3 DNA follows: TGCAGTGCCCCGATAAATACCGAAGCTTTCTTT. Protein: CSAPINTEAFF.

This clonotype was detected ten times or more. A library prepared for alpha chains yielded this beta chain as an off-target read; its size is of little meaning. CDR3 protein: CASSQDYGYTF. The CDR3 DNA reads TGTGCCAGCAGCCAAGACTATGGCTACACCTTC. This chain joins TRBV7-9 and TRBJ1-2; D not certain. This CDR3 has 11 residues. V dropped 5 bases and J dropped 3 bases, with 4 bases sitting between them. Germline V CDR1 and CDR2: SEHNR, FQNEAQ (reference sequence).

Regarding this clonotype: Since it is a stray read in a library aimed at alpha chains, this beta chain has a size that is not meaningful. This chain connects TRBV20-1 to TRBJ2-6, with a possible D match to TRBD1 (5 bases). Trimming pared 1 base from V and 4 bases from J, leaving 8 bases between. The CDR3 spans 14 residues. Looked up from germline, CDR1 is DFQATT and CDR2 is SNEGSKA (reference sequence). The CDR3 is CSARVRVGANVLTF. CDR3 coding DNA: TGCAGTGCTAGAGTCAGGGTCGGGGCCAACGTCCTGACTTTC.

This clonotype qualifies as medium-sized. The library was prepared for alpha chains; this beta chain is a stray read, so its frequency means little. The CDR3 sequence is CASSHHPSDGLVVYEQYF. DNA of the CDR3: TGTGCCAGCAGCCACCACCCTTCCGACGGACTAGTCGTATACGAGCAGTACTTC. The V call is TRBV6-2 or TRBV6-3, the J call TRBJ2-7; 7 bases map to TRBD2. Germline V lookup: CDR1 MNHEY, CDR2 SVGEGT. CDR3 size: 18 residues. The J segment lost 4 bases and the V segment lost 6 bases, leaving 21 bases of the junction unmatched.

This clonotype was recorded at least ten times. This beta chain came through as a stray read in a library set up for alpha chains, and its size says little. The chain combines TRBV10-3 with TRBJ1-1; D might be TRBD1 (5 bases). The ends were cut back, 8 bases at V and 1 base at J, with 8 bases in the middle. Germline V lookup: CDR1 ENHRY, CDR2 SYGVKD. The CDR3 contains 12 residues. CDR3 nucleotides: TGTGCCATCTCCCAGGGGAACACTGAAGCTTTCTTT. This codes for CAISQGNTEAFF.

Comment on this clonotype: This beta chain is a stray sequence in a library constructed for alpha chains; its clone size is not meaningful. CDR3 region: CASSIVSQGARSYTF. The DNA of the CDR3 is TGTGCCAGTAGTATTGTTTCACAGGGGGCGCGAAGCTACACCTTC. The V gene is TRBV19, the J gene TRBJ1-2, with 9 bases identical to TRBD1. Looked up from germline, CDR1 is LNHDA and CDR2 is SQIVND (reference sequence). The CDR3 is 15 residues long. V trimming: 3 bases; J trimming: 9 bases; junction bases outside the gene matches: 11. The complete variable domain, with remaining parts taken from reference TRBV19 and TRBJ1-2, reads DGGITQSPKYLFRKEGQNVTLSCEQNLNHDAMYWYRQDPGQGLRLIYYSQIVNDFQKGDIAEGYSVSREKKESFPLTVTSAQKNPTAFYLCASSIVSQGARSYTFGSGTRLTVV.

This clonotype is labeled as large. Little can be read into the size of this beta chain, an off-target read in a library designed for alpha chains. Here the CDR3 reads CASSLAKGTDTQYF. CDR3 bases: TGTGCCAGCAGCTTAGCTAAGGGCACAGATACGCAGTATTTT. The V call is TRBV7-8, the J call TRBJ2-3; D is uncertain. The germline V and J ends were trimmed by 0 bases and 1 base, with 5 bases remaining between them. In germline, CDR1 is SGHVS, CDR2 FQNEAQ. The CDR3 is made up of 14 amino acids.

This clonotype counts as medium-sized. For a library built for alpha chains, this beta chain is a stray read; little rests on its size. The chain couples TRBV6-2 or TRBV6-3 to TRBJ2-2; D might be TRBD1 (7 bases). The CDR3 runs 12 residues. V lost 7 bases and J 10 bases, leaving 13 bases between the germline ends. Germline V lookup: CDR1 MNHEY, CDR2 SVGEGT. This CDR3 is CASTNRGLELFF. The CDR3 DNA sequence: TGTGCCAGCACCAACAGGGGACTGGAGCTGTTTTTT.

This clonotype is termed medium-sized. This beta chain appears as a stray read in a library generated for alpha chains; its size is not informative. The rearrangement links TRBV25-1 to TRBJ1-1; 9 bases match TRBD1. V was pared by 4 bases and J by 6 bases, with 3 bases of the junction left unmatched. Germline loops: CDR1 MGHDK, CDR2 SYGVNS. The CDR3 has 13 residues. The CDR3 nucleotides read TGTGCCAGCAGTGGGACAGGGGTCCCTGAAGCTTTCTTT. Translation gives CASSGTGVPEAFF. Looking up the rest from reference TRBV25-1 and TRBJ1-1 gives the full variable domain: EADIYQTPRYLVIGTGKKITLECSQTMGHDKMYWYQQDPGMELHLIHYSYGVNSTEKGDLSSESTVSRIRTEHFPLTLESARPSHTSQYLCASSGTGVPEAFFGQGTRLTVV.

This clonotype ranks as medium-sized. This beta chain was picked up by a library intended for alpha chains and is off target, so its count carries little meaning. The chain employs TRBV4-2 and TRBJ2-1; 7 bases fit TRBD2. There are 17 residues in the CDR3. Losses at the gene ends were 3 bases for V and 0 bases for J; bases not matched to a gene: 8. From germline, CDR1 is LGHNA and CDR2 YNFKEQ. CDR3 residues: CASSQAAGVSSYNEQFF. CDR3 DNA: TGTGCCAGCAGCCAGGCCGCGGGGGTTAGCTCCTACAATGAGCAGTTCTTC.

This clonotype showed up many times. As an off-target read in a library built for alpha chains, this beta chain has a frequency of little significance. Here the CDR3 DNA reads TGTGCCAGCAAGGGGGGGGTGGTTCGCTCCTACAATGAGCAGTTCTTC. Translated, it gives CASKGGVVRSYNEQFF. V and J are TRBV28 and TRBJ2-1; possible D gene TRBD2, 7 bases. V was clipped by 7 bases and J by 0 bases, with 16 bases between them. Looked up from germline, CDR1 is MDHEN and CDR2 is SYDVKM. The CDR3 has 16 amino acids.

This clonotype is judged medium-sized (0.01 to 0.1%). Because the library targeted alpha chains, this beta chain is an off-target read whose size means little. The chain joins TRBV9 to TRBJ2-5, with TRBD1 matching 8 bases. The V gene's germline CDR1 is SGDLS and CDR2 YYNGEE. The CDR3 covers 18 residues. J was trimmed by 5 bases and V by 3 bases; bases with no gene match: 18. CDR3 sequence reads: CASSAPQRGQGRGETQYF. CDR3 bases: TGTGCCAGCAGCGCCCCTCAGCGAGGACAGGGTCGCGGGGAGACCCAGTACTTC.

This clonotype is deemed medium-sized (0.01 to 0.1%). The size of this beta chain means little, since it is a stray read in a library made for alpha chains. This chain links TRBV11-2 with TRBJ2-3; 8 nucleotides line up with TRBD2. With V trimmed by 3 bases and J by 5 bases, 7 bases remained unmatched. The CDR3 length is 15 residues. Germline V CDR1 and CDR2: SGHAT, FQNNGV. The CDR3 region has the DNA TGTGCCAGCAGCTTCACGGGAGGGTTCAAAGATACGCAGTATTTT. This gives the protein CASSFTGGFKDTQYF.

In this sample, this clonotype turned up many times. As an off-target read in a library built for alpha chains, this beta chain has a frequency of little significance. The chain combines TRBV12-3 or TRBV12-4 with TRBJ1-6, with 9 bases that match TRBD1. With V trimmed by 6 bases and J by 9 bases, 12 bases remained unmatched. The CDR3 is 16 amino acids. The CDR3 nucleotides read TGTGCCAGCAGCCAAGGACAGGGGACGAGGCGTTCACCCCTCCACTTT. Protein: CASSQGQGTRRSPLHF.

By sample share, this clonotype is medium-sized. Being off target in a library aimed at alpha chains, this beta chain has a size of little meaning. The chain uses TRBV11-2 and TRBJ2-7; 7 nucleotides align to TRBD1. Per the germline V gene, CDR1 is SGHAT and CDR2 is FQNNGV. The CDR3 length is 13 residues. V lost 5 bases, J lost 4 bases, and 5 bases stayed unmatched. In DNA, the CDR3 is TGTGCCAGCAGCCTCCCGGGACAGTACGAGCAGTACTTC. Amino acids: CASSLPGQYEQYF.